Listed below are T cell receptor beta chains from one sample, sequenced in a study of blood T cell repertoires in COVID-19. The protocol was immunoSEQ multiplex PCR, while the TCRdb copy is restricted to in-frame clones and leaves out a portion. Among about 170,000 clones listed, about four fifths were seen once. Input material: peripheral blood. These receptors came from a woman at least 80 years old with COVID-19, enrolled during active disease. The CDR3 runs from the conserved cysteine through the conserved F or W. A D gene is named only where the DNA matches it firmly. Clone size appears in some rows only: once, few, many, or a class for an expanded clone.

V	size	J	D	CDR3	DNA
TRBV27	NA	TRBJ2-1	TRBD1	CASSLWGTGILSADEQFF	TGTGCCAGCAGTTTATGGGGGACAGGAATACTAAGTGCGGATGAGCAGTTCTTC
TRBV2	NA	TRBJ2-7	NA	CATEAGISYEQYF	TGTGCCACCGAGGCAGGGATCTCCTACGAGCAGTACTTC
TRBV11-3	NA	TRBJ1-1	NA	CASSVGGNTEAFF	TGTGCCAGCAGCGTAGGAGGGAACACTGAAGCTTTCTTT
TRBV6-6	NA	TRBJ2-7	TRBD2	CASSYSWEGRYEQYF	TGTGCCAGCAGTTACTCGTGGGAGGGCCGGTACGAGCAGTACTTC
TRBV24-1	few	TRBJ1-5	TRBD1	CATSQTGGQPQHF	TGTGCCACCAGTCAGACAGGGGGTCAGCCCCAGCATTTT
TRBV7-2	NA	TRBJ2-5	TRBD1	CASSRNRGETQYF	TGTGCCAGCAGCCGAAACAGGGGGGAGACCCAGTACTTC
TRBV4-2	NA	TRBJ2-3	NA	CASSPFNEMEDTQYF	TGTGCCAGCAGCCCATTTAATGAGATGGAGGATACGCAGTATTTT
TRBV5-1	few	TRBJ2-7	TRBD1	CASRRDRGRDEQYF	TGCGCCAGCAGGAGGGACAGGGGTAGGGACGAGCAGTACTTC
TRBV5-4	NA	TRBJ2-1	TRBD2	CASSLSLAGGHEQFF	TGTGCCAGCAGCTTGTCCCTAGCGGGGGGGCATGAGCAGTTCTTC
TRBV5-1	NA	TRBJ1-5	NA	CASSLEGVGQPQHF	TGCGCCAGCAGCTTAGAGGGAGTAGGTCAGCCCCAGCATTTT
TRBV12-3/TRBV12-4	NA	TRBJ1-2	NA	CASSFGVRQGYTF	TGTGCCAGCAGTTTTGGCGTCAGACAGGGCTACACCTTC
TRBV19	once	TRBJ2-2	NA	CASSIYSSTGELFF	TGTGCCAGTAGTATTTACAGCAGCACCGGGGAGCTGTTTTTT
TRBV6-1	NA	TRBJ2-3	TRBD2	CASSEALAGEADTQYF	TGTGCCAGCAGTGAAGCGCTAGCGGGAGAGGCAGATACGCAGTATTTT
TRBV18	NA	TRBJ1-3	NA	CASSPYSGNTIYF	TGTGCCAGCTCACCCTACTCTGGAAACACCATATATTTT
TRBV4-2	NA	TRBJ2-5	TRBD2	CASSQDFRRGETGETQYF	TGTGCCAGCAGCCAAGATTTTAGGCGGGGGGAAACCGGAGAGACCCAGTACTTC
TRBV15	NA	TRBJ1-2	NA	CATSRDPTESYGYTF	TGTGCCACCAGCAGAGATCCAACAGAGTCCTATGGCTACACCTTC
TRBV15	once	TRBJ2-1	NA	CATSRAPGAEQFF	TGTGCCACCAGCAGAGCTCCAGGGGCAGAGCAGTTCTTC
TRBV21-1	NA	TRBJ1-1	NA	CASSKAIEGTVYLGGTEAFF	TGTGCCAGCAGCAAAGCAATCGAGGGGACTGTGTACCTCGGGGGCACTGAAGCTTTCTTT
TRBV5-1	NA	TRBJ1-1	TRBD1	CASSSRRIVSGTGGTEAFF	TGCGCCAGCAGCTCGCGACGAATTGTATCTGGGACAGGGGGCACTGAAGCTTTCTTT
TRBV2	once	TRBJ2-5	NA	CASSEATGKGETQYF	TGTGCCAGCAGTGAAGCAACAGGGAAAGGGGAGACCCAGTACTTC
TRBV11-2	NA	TRBJ2-6	NA	CASSLQGGGRSGANVLTF	TGTGCCAGCAGCCTACAAGGAGGGGGCCGGTCTGGGGCCAACGTCCTGACTTTC
TRBV2	once	TRBJ1-5	NA	CASSDHSNQPQHF	TGTGCCAGCAGTGATCATAGCAATCAGCCCCAGCATTTT
TRBV13	NA	TRBJ2-4	TRBD2	CASSSGTSLGVNIQYF	TGTGCCAGCAGCTCCGGGACTAGCTTGGGGGTAAACATTCAGTACTTC
TRBV7-2	NA	TRBJ1-2	NA	CASSLGRSYGYTF	TGTGCCAGCAGCTTAGGAAGGAGCTATGGCTACACCTTC
TRBV29-1	NA	TRBJ2-3	TRBD2	CSVGGTTDTQYF	TGCAGCGTCGGGGGGACCACAGATACGCAGTATTTT
TRBV28	NA	TRBJ2-4	TRBD2	CASSPGLAGEDIQYF	TGTGCCAGCAGCCCCGGACTAGCGGGAGAGGACATTCAGTACTTC
TRBV11-2	NA	TRBJ2-7	TRBD2	CASSFGGSREQYF	TGTGCCAGCAGCTTCGGGGGGTCTCGCGAGCAGTACTTC
TRBV28	once	TRBJ2-3	TRBD2	CASSLTSETDTQYF	TGTGCCAGCAGTTTGACTAGCGAGACAGATACGCAGTATTTT
TRBV29-1	once	TRBJ2-7	NA	CSVEQGYEQYF	TGCAGCGTCGAGCAGGGTTACGAGCAGTACTTC
TRBV4-3	NA	TRBJ2-1	NA	CASSQYSAGVNEQFF	TGCGCCAGCAGCCAATACTCCGCCGGTGTAAATGAGCAGTTCTTC
TRBV18	NA	TRBJ1-3	NA	CASSTDRNSGNTIYF	TGTGCCAGTTCAACCGACAGGAACTCTGGAAACACCATATATTTT
TRBV7-3	NA	TRBJ2-3	NA	CASSATETDPRTDTQYF	TGTGCCAGCAGCGCAACAGAGACAGACCCGAGGACAGATACGCAGTATTTT
TRBV7-9	NA	TRBJ1-2	TRBD1	CASSSRQDRGRNGYTF	TGTGCCAGCAGCTCCCGTCAGGACAGGGGGCGGAATGGCTACACCTTC
TRBV4-2	NA	TRBJ1-1	TRBD1	CASSPPLGTGSRNTEAFF	TGTGCCAGCAGCCCCCCCCTCGGGACAGGTAGTAGAAACACTGAAGCTTTCTTT
TRBV20-1	NA	TRBJ1-5	NA	CSASWASNQPQHF	TGCAGTGCTAGTTGGGCTAGCAATCAGCCCCAGCATTTT
TRBV29-1	NA	TRBJ2-3	NA	CSVGTGTDTQYF	TGCAGCGTTGGTACAGGCACAGATACGCAGTATTTT
TRBV7-8	NA	TRBJ2-3	NA	CASSPPRGSTDTQYF	TGTGCCAGCAGCCCACCCCGCGGGAGCACAGATACGCAGTATTTT
TRBV6-5	NA	TRBJ2-3	NA	CASSYLGHNTDTQYF	TGTGCCAGCAGTTATTTGGGACACAATACAGATACGCAGTATTTT
TRBV7-9	few	TRBJ2-7	NA	CASSSILGSYEQYF	TGTGCCAGCAGCTCCATACTTGGTTCCTACGAGCAGTACTTC
TRBV27	NA	TRBJ1-1	NA	CASRLNRAPGAEAFF	TGTGCCAGCAGGTTGAACCGGGCCCCGGGGGCTGAAGCTTTCTTT
TRBV5-4	once	TRBJ1-5	NA	CASSYYGNQPQHF	TGTGCCAGCAGCTACTACGGCAATCAGCCCCAGCATTTT
TRBV29-1	NA	TRBJ2-5	TRBD1	CSATRTGGGETQYF	TGCAGCGCAACCCGGACAGGGGGCGGGGAGACCCAGTACTTC
TRBV5-1	NA	TRBJ1-2	NA	CASSPSRTGDYGYTF	TGCGCCAGCAGCCCAAGCCGTACGGGAGACTATGGCTACACCTTC
TRBV3-1/TRBV3-2	NA	TRBJ1-1	TRBD1	CASSLLQGATEAFF	TGTGCCAGCAGCCTTCTACAGGGGGCTACTGAAGCTTTCTTT
TRBV24-1	NA	TRBJ2-1	NA	CATSHLKGTYNEQFF	TGTGCCACCAGCCACCTGAAGGGGACCTACAATGAGCAGTTCTTC
TRBV6-5	NA	TRBJ2-7	TRBD1	CASRPRGSNYEQYF	TGTGCCAGCAGGCCCAGGGGGTCCAACTACGAGCAGTACTTC
TRBV20-1	NA	TRBJ2-7	NA	CSAQNSYEQYF	TGCAGCGCTCAGAATTCCTACGAGCAGTACTTC
TRBV20-1	NA	TRBJ1-1	NA	CSARALLEAFF	TGCAGTGCTAGGGCCCTCCTTGAAGCTTTCTTT
TRBV19	NA	TRBJ1-2	NA	CASNAHTGSTGYTF	TGTGCCAGTAATGCACATACGGGGTCCACTGGCTACACCTTC
TRBV28	NA	TRBJ2-3	NA	CASTGRLGADTQYF	TGTGCCAGCACAGGGAGGTTGGGCGCAGATACGCAGTATTTT
TRBV2	NA	TRBJ1-1	TRBD1	CASSENRGITEAFF	TGTGCCAGCAGTGAAAACAGGGGCATCACTGAAGCTTTCTTT
TRBV7-8	NA	TRBJ1-1	NA	CASSLVLWQMNTEAFF	TGTGCCAGCAGCTTGGTTTTGTGGCAGATGAACACTGAAGCTTTCTTT
TRBV5-6	NA	TRBJ2-3	TRBD2	CASSSLAGRLDTQYF	TGTGCCAGCAGCTCACTAGCGGGTCGGCTTGATACGCAGTATTTT